A single sample gave rise to the 3 T cell receptor beta chains below, sequenced in a study of T cells in Graves' hyperthyroidism and ophthalmopathy. TCR beta CDR3 region amplification was performed from RNA transcripts. Initially, a first-round RT-PCR of the TCR CDR3 employed the HTBI primer set. One entry per CDR3 protein results from TCRdb running MiXCR on the multiplex PCR reads. The sample lists 500,000 to 750,000 distinct CDR3 sequences; more than 15% were seen once. Sequencing used blood. The receptors come from a woman aged 30 to 39 with Graves' hyperthyroidism.

This clonotype was seen at least ten times. This chain's CDR3 is CASSLGLRGDYGYTF. The CDR3 bases are TGTGCCAGCAGCCTGGGACTTAGGGGGGACTATGGCTACACCTTC. The chain uses TRBV3-1 and TRBJ1-2, with D perhaps matching TRBD1 (6 bases). V lost 4 bases and J 3 bases, leaving 15 bases between the germline ends. Germline assignment: CDR1 LGHDT and CDR2 YNNKEL (reference sequence). The CDR3 is 15 residues long.

This clonotype has a count of ten or more. The chain joins TRBV12-3 or TRBV12-4 to TRBJ2-5; 7 bases line up with TRBD2. CDR3 size: 15 residues. J lost 3 bases, V lost 2 bases, and 6 bases had no gene match. CDR3: CASSLTTSIEETQYF. CDR3 DNA: TGTGCCAGCAGTTTAACGACTAGCATTGAAGAGACCCAGTACTTC.

In the case of this clonotype: It differs at one base from a far larger clone, so likely a read error. The chain has TRBV9 and TRBJ1-1; D is possibly TRBD1 (5 bases). From germline, CDR1 is SGDLS and CDR2 YYNGEE. The CDR3 has 13 amino acids. The V gene lost 1 base and the J gene lost 1 base, with 5 bases spanning the gap. DNA for the CDR3: TGTGCCAGCAGCGTAAGGGGGAACACTGAAGCTTTCTTT. It specifies CASSVRGNTEAFF.